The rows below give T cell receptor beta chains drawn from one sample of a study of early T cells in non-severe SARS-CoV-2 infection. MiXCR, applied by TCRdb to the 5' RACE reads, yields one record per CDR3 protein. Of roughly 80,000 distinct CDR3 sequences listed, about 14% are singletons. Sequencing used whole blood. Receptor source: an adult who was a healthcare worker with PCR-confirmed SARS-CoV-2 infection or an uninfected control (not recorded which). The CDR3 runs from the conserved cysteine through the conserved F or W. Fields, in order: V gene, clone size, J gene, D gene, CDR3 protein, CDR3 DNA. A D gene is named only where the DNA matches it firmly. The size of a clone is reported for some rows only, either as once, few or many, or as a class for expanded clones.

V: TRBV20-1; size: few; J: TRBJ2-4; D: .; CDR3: CSARMVGAKNIQYF; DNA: TGCAGTGCTAGGATGGTGGGGGCCAAAAACATTCAGTACTTC
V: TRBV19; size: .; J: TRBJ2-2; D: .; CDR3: CASTLAGELFF; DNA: TGTGCCAGTACGCTCGCCGGGGAGCTGTTTTTT
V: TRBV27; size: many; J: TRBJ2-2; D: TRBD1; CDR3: CASSTGGDGTGELFF; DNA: TGTGCCAGCAGTACAGGGGGCGATGGGACCGGGGAGCTGTTTTTT
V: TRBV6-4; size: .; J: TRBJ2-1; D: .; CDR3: CASSGGRGGGHNEQFF; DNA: TGTGCCAGCAGTGGGGGGAGAGGGGGAGGCCACAATGAGCAGTTCTTC
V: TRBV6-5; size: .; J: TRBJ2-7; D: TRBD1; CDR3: CAAGQGKPYEQYF; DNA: TGTGCCGCGGGACAGGGAAAACCCTACGAGCAGTACTTC
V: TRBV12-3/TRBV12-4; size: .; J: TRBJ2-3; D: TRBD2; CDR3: CASSLSGGPHTQYF; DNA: TGTGCCAGCAGTTTATCGGGAGGGCCGCATACGCAGTATTTT
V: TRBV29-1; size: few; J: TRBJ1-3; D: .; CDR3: CSVADRNSGNTIYF; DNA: TGCAGCGTTGCTGATCGAAACTCTGGAAACACCATATATTTT
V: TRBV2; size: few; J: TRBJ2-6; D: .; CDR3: CASWGSSGANVLTF; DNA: TGTGCCAGCTGGGGCAGCTCTGGGGCCAACGTCCTGACTTTC
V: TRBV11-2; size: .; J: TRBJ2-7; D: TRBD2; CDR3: CASSRAGASYEQYF; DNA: TGTGCCAGCAGCCGAGCGGGAGCCTCCTACGAGCAGTACTTC
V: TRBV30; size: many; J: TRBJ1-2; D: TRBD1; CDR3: CAWSADRVGGYTF; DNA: TGTGCCTGGAGTGCGGACAGGGTCGGGGGCTACACCTTC
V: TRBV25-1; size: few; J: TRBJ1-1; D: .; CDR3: CASSDRQTMNTEAFF; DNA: TGTGCCAGCAGTGATAGGCAGACCATGAACACTGAAGCTTTCTTT
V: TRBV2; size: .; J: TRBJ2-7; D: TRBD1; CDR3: CASSGDRGGKQYF; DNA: TGTGCCAGCAGTGGGGACAGGGGAGGCAAGCAGTACTTC
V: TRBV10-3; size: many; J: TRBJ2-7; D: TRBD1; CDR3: CAISGTGGTYEQYF; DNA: TGTGCCATCAGCGGGACAGGGGGAACCTACGAGCAGTACTTC